This T cell receptor (beta chain) is drawn from a study of technical replicates of blood from several donors. Profiled with immunoSEQ multiplex PCR; TCRdb holds only in-frame clones, not every one. The sample carries about 56,000 clones, 90% to 95% recorded once. Trimming pared 5 bases from V and 3 bases from J, leaving 13 bases between. This CDR3 is built from 14 residues. Germline V gene lookup returns CDR1 SGHTA and CDR2 FQGNSA. Specimen: PBMCs. The TCR sequence derives from a human donor in good health. Some clones in this sample may be carry-over from other donors' samples. The V gene is TRBV7-2, the J gene TRBJ1-1; D unclear. Here the CDR3 reads CASSQNARDTEAFF. The CDR3 DNA sequence: TGTGCCAGCAGCCAAAACGCCCGAGACACTGAAGCTTTCTTT.